The T cell receptor (beta chain) described here comes from a study of blood T cell repertoires in COVID-19. Study at large: PBMCs, B-cell-depleted T cells, or T cells were the source of the cDNA or gDNA that made up the material.

Source study methods: Reference gene primer amplification yielded estimated nucleated cell counts. Here immunoSEQ multiplex PCR was the method, and the copy in TCRdb shows in-frame clones only, minus some. V, J and clone size were drawn from that table, and D and trimming were deduced from the DNA. The data show hundreds of thousands of clones, about 87% seen once. Participants, about 18 to 89 years old, spanned more than 20 US areas. Each participant's cohort was designated according to participant-reported clinical history. Input material: PBMCs or T cells enriched from blood (not recorded which). The receptor comes from a woman in her late teens or twenties who had recovered from COVID-19.

CDR3 residues: CASSQGGNEDHSGNTIYF. The CDR3 coding sequence is TGTGCCAGCAGCCAAGGAGGGAACGAGGATCACTCTGGAAACACCATATATTTT. The rearrangement uses TRBV4-2 and TRBJ1-3; D is uncertain. Trimming cost V 1 base and J 0 bases, with 16 bases left between them. Per germline, CDR1 LGHNA and CDR2 YNFKEQ. The CDR3 extends over 18 amino acids.